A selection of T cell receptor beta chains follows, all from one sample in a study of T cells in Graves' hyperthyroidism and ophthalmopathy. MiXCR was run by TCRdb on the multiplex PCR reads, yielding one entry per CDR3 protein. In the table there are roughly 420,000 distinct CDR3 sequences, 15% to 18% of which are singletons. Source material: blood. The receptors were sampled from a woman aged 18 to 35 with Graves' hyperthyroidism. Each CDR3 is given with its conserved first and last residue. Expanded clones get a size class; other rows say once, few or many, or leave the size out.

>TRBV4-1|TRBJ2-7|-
CASSQGRLTSGTEQYF
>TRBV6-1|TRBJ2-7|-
CASSPTGGSQYEQYF
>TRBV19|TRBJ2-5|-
CASSIDQGGPETQYF
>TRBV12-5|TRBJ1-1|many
CASGSHQAGWDTEAFF
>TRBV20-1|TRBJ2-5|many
CSARDQTSGRAGETQYF
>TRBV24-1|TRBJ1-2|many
CATSDLDGNYGYTF
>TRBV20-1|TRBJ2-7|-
CSARVKQDYEQYF
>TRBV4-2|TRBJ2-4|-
CASSQGLTGDLAKNIQYF
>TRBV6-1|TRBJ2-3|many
CASRRGLRTDTQYF
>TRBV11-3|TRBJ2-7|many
CASSQRGGSGYEQYF
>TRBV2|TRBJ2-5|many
CASSSQAGAVETQYF
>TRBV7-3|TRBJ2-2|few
CASSLLDRAPGELFF
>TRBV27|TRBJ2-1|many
CASIINYRQSFHNEQFF
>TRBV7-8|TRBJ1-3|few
CASSPSGRAGTSGNTIYF
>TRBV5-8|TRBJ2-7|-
CASSFNRYEQYF
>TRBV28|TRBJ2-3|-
CASQDSGGASTDTQYF
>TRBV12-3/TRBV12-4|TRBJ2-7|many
CASSLGSSYEQYF
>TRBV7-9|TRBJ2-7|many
CASSLFGQGVYEQYF
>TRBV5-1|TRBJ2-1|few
CASSSDQGSYNEQFF
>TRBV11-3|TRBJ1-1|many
CASSLSGGPRTEAFF
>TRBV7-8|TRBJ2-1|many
CASSLAGVGHNEQFF
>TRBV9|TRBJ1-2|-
CASSVPGAYGYTF